This record covers a single T cell receptor beta chain. This sample is part of a study of blood T cell repertoires in COVID-19. Study-level background: Samples of COVID-19 (acute and convalescent) were obtained from the United States, Italy and Spain. T cells, B-cell-depleted T cells, or PBMCs supplied cDNA or gDNA.

TCRdb's table, derived via immunoSEQ multiplex PCR, lists solely in-frame clones and lacks some. The table shows about 42,000 clones, with about 80% occurring only once. V was cut by 4 bases and J by 6 bases, with 12 bases left in between. Germline values: CDR1 KGHDR, CDR2 SFDVKD. The CDR3 is 14 amino acids. Sequencing was carried out using peripheral blood. The source of this sequence is a human donor in a cohort sampled during active COVID-19. The chain joins TRBV24-1 to TRBJ2-1, with D maybe TRBD1 (5 bases). CDR3 sequence reads: CATSESGFPNEQFF. The CDR3 bases are TGTGCCACCAGTGAATCAGGGTTCCCCAATGAGCAGTTCTTC.